This TCR beta chain was identified during a study of blood T cell repertoires in COVID-19. Study information: Samples came from the United States, Italy and Spain, spanning acute and convalescent COVID-19. The analysed material was cDNA or gDNA that came from T cells, B-cell-depleted T cells, or PBMCs.

In the study's own analysis: Nucleated cell counts were estimated from reference gene primer amplification. Sequencing was performed with immunoSEQ multiplex PCR; in TCRdb, only in-frame clones are kept and a portion is missing. V, J and clone size derive from that table, while D and trimming were established from the DNA sequence. The profile shows approximately 360,000 clones, around 89% of them singletons. The CDR3 has 16 amino acids. With V trimmed by 0 bases and J by 6 bases, 7 bases remained unmatched. Germline-derived CDR1 and CDR2 are LGHNA and YSLEER. The rearrangement uses TRBV4-3 and TRBJ1-2, with 10 bases matching TRBD1. Specimen: peripheral blood. This receptor was identified in a man aged 18 to 29 with active or convalescent COVID-19. Here the CDR3 DNA reads TGCGCCAGCAGCCAAGATACCTACGGGACAGGGGATGGCTACACCTTC. Translated: CASSQDTYGTGDGYTF.